This T cell receptor (beta chain) was recorded in a study of T cell responses to AZD1222 COVID-19 vaccine (dated by TCRdb to the early 2020s). The study in broad terms: AZD1222 recipients with second doses at about 4 weeks or about 12 weeks were pooled, because spike-specific TCR depth and breadth did not differ between schedules. A total of 233 trial participants underwent TCR sequencing, of whom about 210 had received two doses of AZD1222 and around 26 had received two doses of the MenACWY control vaccine. Trial participants were enrolled by age into 18-55, 56-69 and 70-plus year subgroups, with approximately 150, 30 and 60 TCR-sequenced participants respectively. Paper-wide results and their limitations: Participants were mostly white British, with more females than males. The authors suggested clonal diversity may have been underestimated. Because no day 14 peak-response samples were available, the repertoires could be characterized only after the peak T cell response. Only 5 to 7 AZD1222 recipients were SARS-CoV-2 seropositive at baseline, limiting conclusions about previously exposed vaccinees. The 56-69-year group was small, and its depth increase did not reach significance, likely because of low power. After two AZD1222 doses, both the breadth and the depth of spike-specific TCRs were significantly higher than at day 0 and than in MenACWY recipients. The whole spike protein was spanned by vaccine-associated CD4 TCRs, and dominant responses were seen in regions 160-218 and 743-854. Reportedly, almost half of the unique spike-specific TCRs recognized epitopes lying outside the regions that are mutated in the B.1.351 and B.1.1.7 variants.

The germline V gene provides CDR1 SGHAT and CDR2 FQNNGV. The germline V and J ends show losses of 3 bases and 16 bases respectively, and no gene match explains 12 bases of the junction. Inclusive of the bounding cysteine and phenylalanine, the CDR3 is 14 residues long. The entry retains the CDR3 DNA only, 42 bases that are in frame from base 1. The CDR3 regions of human TCRbeta chains were analyzed by immunosequencing. Per the authors' processing: TCRs in the repertoires were matched against a reference library of SARS-CoV-2-specific TCRs that had been generated with the MIRA antigen-specificity platform. Breadth was defined as the fraction of unique TCRs that were SARS-CoV-2-associated. Depth was defined as the fraction of total T cells that were SARS-CoV-2-associated. Each spike-specific TCR was assigned to its reactive spike region and to a CD4 or CD8 class using the MIRA data. Log10-transformed breadth and depth values were compared by one-way ANOVA with Sidak's multiple comparisons tests. The clones in this table, taken by TCRdb from immuneACCESS, are in-frame only. Not every clone is retained; where verified, under half of the shortfall comes from an unresolved V gene, and the cause of the rest is unknown. V and J calls and clone size are copied from that table; D and trimming were computed from the DNA. This sample comprises around 150,000 clones, around 95% of them detected only once. The ten most abundant clones make up 1.3% of the sample.

In regard to this clone: The clone's antigen remains unknown. It has no much larger one-base neighbor in the sample; base qualities were not kept.

What the time point label conveys for this sample: baseline before first vaccination. Vaccinee samples were obtained from the UK trials COV001 and COV002, which included a single-blind randomized controlled phase 2/3 trial of AZD1222 (ChAdOx1 nCoV-19) in healthy adults. For TCRbeta chain sequencing, PBMC samples were collected from trial participants at day 0 and at day 28 after the second dose. This TCR was sampled from an adult in good health. The specimen was peripheral blood, collected on day 0 of AZD1222 vaccination. The V and J segments used are TRBV11-2 and TRBJ2-1, and 10 junction bases match TRBD2. The DNA is as follows: TGTGCCAGCAGCTTGGGACTAGCGAGAGACGAGTACTTCTTC. Translated, it gives CASSLGLARDEYFF.